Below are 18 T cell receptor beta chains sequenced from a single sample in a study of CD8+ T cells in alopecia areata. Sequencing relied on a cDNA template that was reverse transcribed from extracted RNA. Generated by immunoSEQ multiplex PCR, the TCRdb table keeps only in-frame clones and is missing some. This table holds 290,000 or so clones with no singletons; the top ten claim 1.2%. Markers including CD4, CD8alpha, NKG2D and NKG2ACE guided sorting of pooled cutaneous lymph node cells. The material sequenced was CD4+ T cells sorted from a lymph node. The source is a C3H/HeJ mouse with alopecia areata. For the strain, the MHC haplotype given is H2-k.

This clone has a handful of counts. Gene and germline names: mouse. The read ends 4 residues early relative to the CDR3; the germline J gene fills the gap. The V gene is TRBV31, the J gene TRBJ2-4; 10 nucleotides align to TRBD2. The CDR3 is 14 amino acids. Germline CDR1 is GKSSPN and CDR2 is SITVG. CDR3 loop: CAWSETGGRNTLYF. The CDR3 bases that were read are TGTGCCTGGAGTGAGACTGGGGGGCGGAAC.

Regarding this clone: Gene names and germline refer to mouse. CDR3 DNA, as far as it was read: TGTGCCAGCAGTGATTCACAGGGGCGGGTCTCC. Amino acid sequence: CASSDSQGRVS. The whole CDR3 region reads CASSDSQGRVSDYTF. This chain connects TRBV13-1 to TRBJ1-2, with 7 bases that match TRBD1. Sequencing ends 4 residues short of the CDR3 end; the germline J gene provides the rest. Per the germline V gene, CDR1 is NSHNY and CDR2 is SYGAGN. The J segment lost 4 bases and the V segment lost 1 base, leaving 7 bases of the junction unmatched. The CDR3 runs 15 residues.

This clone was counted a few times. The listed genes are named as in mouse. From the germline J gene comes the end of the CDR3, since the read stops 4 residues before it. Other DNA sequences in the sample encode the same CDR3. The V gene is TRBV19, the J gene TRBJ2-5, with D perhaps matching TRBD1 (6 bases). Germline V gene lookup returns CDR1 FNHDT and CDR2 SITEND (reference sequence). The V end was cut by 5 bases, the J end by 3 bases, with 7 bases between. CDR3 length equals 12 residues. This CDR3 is CASSQGQDTQYF. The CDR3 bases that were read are TGTGCCAGCAGCCAGGGGCAAGAC.

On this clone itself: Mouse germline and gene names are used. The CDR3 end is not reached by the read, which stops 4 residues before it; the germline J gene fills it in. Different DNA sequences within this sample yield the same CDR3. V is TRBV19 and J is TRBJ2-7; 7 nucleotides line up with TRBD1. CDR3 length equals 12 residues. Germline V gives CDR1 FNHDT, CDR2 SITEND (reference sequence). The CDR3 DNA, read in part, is TGTGCCAGCAGTTTGACAGGGTAT. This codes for CASSLTGY. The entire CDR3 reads CASSLTGYEQYF.

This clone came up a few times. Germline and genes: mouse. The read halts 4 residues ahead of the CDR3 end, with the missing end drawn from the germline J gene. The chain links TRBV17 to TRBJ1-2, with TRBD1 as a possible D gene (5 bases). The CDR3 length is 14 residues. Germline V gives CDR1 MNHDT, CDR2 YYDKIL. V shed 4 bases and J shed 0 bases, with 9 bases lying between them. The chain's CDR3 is CASSTGGANSDYTF. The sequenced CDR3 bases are TGTGCTAGCAGTACGGGGGGGGCAAACTCC.

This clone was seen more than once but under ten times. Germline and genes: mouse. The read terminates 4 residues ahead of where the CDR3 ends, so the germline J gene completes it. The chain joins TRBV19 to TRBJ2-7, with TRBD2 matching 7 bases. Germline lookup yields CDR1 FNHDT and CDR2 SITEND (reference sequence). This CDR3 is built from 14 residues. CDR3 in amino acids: CASSPDWKSYEQYF. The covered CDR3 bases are TGTGCCAGCAGTCCGGACTGGAAATCTTAT.

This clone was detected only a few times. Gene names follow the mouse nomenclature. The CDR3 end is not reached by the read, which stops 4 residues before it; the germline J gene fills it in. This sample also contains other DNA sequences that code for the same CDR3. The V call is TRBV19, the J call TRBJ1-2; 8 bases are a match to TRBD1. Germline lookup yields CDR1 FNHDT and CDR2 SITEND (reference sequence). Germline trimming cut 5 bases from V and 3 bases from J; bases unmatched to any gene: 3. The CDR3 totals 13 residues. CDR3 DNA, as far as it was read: TGTGCCAGCAGCGGACAGGGCGACTCC. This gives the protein CASSGQGDS. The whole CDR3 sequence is CASSGQGDSDYTF.

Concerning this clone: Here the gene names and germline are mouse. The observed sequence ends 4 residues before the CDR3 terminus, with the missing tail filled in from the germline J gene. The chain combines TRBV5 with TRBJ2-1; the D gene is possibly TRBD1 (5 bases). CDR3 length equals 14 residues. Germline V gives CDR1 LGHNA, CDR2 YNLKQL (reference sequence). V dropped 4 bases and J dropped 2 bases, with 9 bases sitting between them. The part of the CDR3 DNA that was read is TGTGCCAGCAGCCCCGGCAGGGACTATGCT. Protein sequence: CASSPGRDYA. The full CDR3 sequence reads CASSPGRDYAEQFF.

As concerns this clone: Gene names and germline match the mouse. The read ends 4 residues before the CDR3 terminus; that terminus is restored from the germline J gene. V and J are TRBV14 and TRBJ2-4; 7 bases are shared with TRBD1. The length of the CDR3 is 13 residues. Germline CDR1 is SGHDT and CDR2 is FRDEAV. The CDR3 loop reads CASSPGTENTLYF. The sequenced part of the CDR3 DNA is TGTGCCAGCAGTCCCGGGACAGAAAAC.

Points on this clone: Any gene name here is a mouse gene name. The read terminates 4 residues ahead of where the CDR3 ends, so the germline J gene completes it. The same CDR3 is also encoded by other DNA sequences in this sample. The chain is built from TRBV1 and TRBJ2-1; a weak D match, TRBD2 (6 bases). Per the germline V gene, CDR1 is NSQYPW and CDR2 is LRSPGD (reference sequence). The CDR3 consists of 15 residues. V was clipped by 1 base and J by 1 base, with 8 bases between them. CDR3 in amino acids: CTCSAGLGNYAEQFF. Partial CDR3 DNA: TGCACCTGCAGTGCAGGGCTGGGGAACTATGCT. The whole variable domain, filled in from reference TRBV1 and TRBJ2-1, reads VTLLEQNPRWRLVPRGQAVNLRCILKNSQYPWMSWYQQDLQKQLQWLFTLRSPGDKEVKSLPGADYLATRVTDTELRLQVANMSQGRTLYCTCSAGLGNYAEQFFGPGTRLTVL.

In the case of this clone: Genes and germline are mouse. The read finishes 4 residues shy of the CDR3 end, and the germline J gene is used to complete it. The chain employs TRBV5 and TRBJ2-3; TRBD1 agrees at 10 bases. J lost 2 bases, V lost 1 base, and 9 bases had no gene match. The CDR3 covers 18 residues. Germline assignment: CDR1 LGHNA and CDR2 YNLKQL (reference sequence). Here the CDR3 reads CASSQGPLTGGFAETLYF. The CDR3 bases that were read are TGTGCCAGCAGCCAAGGGCCTCTGACAGGGGGCTTTGCAGAA.

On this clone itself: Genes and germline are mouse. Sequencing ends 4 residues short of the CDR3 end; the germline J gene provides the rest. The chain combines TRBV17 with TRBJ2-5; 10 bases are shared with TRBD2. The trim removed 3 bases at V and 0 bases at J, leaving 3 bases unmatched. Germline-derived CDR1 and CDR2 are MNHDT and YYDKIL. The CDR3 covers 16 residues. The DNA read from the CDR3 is TGTGCTAGCAGTAGGCTGGGGGGGCTTAACCAAGAC. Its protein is CASSRLGGLNQD. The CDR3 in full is CASSRLGGLNQDTQYF. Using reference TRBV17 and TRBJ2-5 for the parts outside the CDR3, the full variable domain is DTTVKQNPRYKLARVGKPVNLICSQTMNHDTMYWYQKKPNQAPKLLLFYYDKILNREADTFEKFQSSRPNNSFCSLYIGSAGLEYSAMYLCASSRLGGLNQDTQYFGPGTRLLVL.

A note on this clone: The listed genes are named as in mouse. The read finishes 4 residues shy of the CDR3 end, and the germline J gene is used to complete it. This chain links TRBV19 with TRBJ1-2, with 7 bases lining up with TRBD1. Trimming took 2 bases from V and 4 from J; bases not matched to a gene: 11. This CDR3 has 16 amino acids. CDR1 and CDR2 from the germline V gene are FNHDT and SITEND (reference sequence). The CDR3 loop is CASSMRRGGAFSDYTF. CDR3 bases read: TGTGCCAGCAGTATGCGGAGAGGGGGCGCCTTCTCC.

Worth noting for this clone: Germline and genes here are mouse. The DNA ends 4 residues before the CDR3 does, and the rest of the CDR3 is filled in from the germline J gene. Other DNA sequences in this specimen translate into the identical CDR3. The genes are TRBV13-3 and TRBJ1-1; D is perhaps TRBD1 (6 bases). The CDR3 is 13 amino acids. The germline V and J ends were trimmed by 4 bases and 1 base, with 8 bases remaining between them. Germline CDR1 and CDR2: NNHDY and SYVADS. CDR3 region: CASSKQGNTEVFF. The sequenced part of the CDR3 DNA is TGTGCCAGCAGTAAACAGGGAAACACA.

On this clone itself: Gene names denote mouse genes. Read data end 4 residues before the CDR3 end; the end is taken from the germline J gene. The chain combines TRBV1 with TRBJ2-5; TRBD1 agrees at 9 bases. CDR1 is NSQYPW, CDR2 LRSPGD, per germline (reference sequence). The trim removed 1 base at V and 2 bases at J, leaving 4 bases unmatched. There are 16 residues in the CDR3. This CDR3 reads CTCSAGPGQGQDTQYF. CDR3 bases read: TGCACCTGCAGTGCAGGTCCGGGACAGGGCCAAGAC.

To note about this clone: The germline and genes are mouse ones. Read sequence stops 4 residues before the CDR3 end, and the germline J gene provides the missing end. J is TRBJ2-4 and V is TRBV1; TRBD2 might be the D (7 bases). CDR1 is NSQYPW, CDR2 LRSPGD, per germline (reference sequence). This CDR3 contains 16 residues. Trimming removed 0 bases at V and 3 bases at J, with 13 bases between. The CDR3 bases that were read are TGCACCTGCAGTGCAGATGGTTGGGGGGCCCAAAAC. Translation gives CTCSADGWGAQN. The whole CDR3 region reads CTCSADGWGAQNTLYF. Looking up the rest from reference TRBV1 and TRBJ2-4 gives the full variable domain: VTLLEQNPRWRLVPRGQAVNLRCILKNSQYPWMSWYQQDLQKQLQWLFTLRSPGDKEVKSLPGADYLATRVTDTELRLQVANMSQGRTLYCTCSADGWGAQNTLYFGAGTRLSVL.

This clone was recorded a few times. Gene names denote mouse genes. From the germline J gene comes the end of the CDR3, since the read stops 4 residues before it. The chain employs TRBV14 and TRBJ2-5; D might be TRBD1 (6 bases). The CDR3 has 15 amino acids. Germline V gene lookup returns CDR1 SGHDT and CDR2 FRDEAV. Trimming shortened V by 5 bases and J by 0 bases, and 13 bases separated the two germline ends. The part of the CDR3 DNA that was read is TGTGCCAGCAGCCGGGGACAACTTAACCAAGAC. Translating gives CASSRGQLNQD. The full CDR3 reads CASSRGQLNQDTQYF.

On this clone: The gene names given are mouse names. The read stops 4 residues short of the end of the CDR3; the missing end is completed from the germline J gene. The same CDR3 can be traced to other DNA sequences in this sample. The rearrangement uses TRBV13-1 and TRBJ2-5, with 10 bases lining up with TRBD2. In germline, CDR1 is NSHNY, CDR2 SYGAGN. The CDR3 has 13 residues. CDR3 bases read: TGTGCCAGCAGTCTGGGGGGGCGGGAC. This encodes CASSLGGRD. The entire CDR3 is CASSLGGRDTQYF.